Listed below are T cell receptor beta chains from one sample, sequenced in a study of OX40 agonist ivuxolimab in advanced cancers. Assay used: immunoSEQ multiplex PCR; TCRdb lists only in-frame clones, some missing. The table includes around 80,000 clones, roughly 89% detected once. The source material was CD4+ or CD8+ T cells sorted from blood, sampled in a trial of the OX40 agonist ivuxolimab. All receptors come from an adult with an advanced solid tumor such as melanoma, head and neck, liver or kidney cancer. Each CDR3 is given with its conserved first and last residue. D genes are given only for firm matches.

cdr3_aa: CASSLSGTQNLEAFF
v_call: TRBV5-1
d_call: -

cdr3_aa: CASSVATGGSTEAFF
v_call: TRBV9
d_call: -

cdr3_aa: CASTIGLRGTDTQYF
v_call: TRBV2
d_call: -

cdr3_aa: CASSPSGSYEQYF
v_call: TRBV18
d_call: -

cdr3_aa: CASSPGQGLGITEAFF
v_call: TRBV11-2
d_call: TRBD1

cdr3_aa: CASTLGPGTGTGANVLTF
v_call: TRBV9
d_call: TRBD1

cdr3_aa: CASSAGTRYEQFF
v_call: TRBV6-1
d_call: TRBD2

cdr3_aa: CASSSLRTDTQYF
v_call: TRBV7-2
d_call: -

cdr3_aa: CASSVAGSTSTGELFF
v_call: TRBV9
d_call: -

cdr3_aa: CASRSPLRATGELFF
v_call: TRBV27
d_call: -

cdr3_aa: CASSIESYGYTF
v_call: TRBV19
d_call: -

cdr3_aa: CASAQGGRWDSPLHF
v_call: TRBV25-1
d_call: TRBD1

cdr3_aa: CASSYSRWATEAFF
v_call: TRBV6-5
d_call: -

cdr3_aa: CASSLEADKNIQYF
v_call: TRBV5-6
d_call: -

cdr3_aa: CASSGDRGHYGYTF
v_call: TRBV6-1
d_call: TRBD1

cdr3_aa: CASSSQWTGDKRVTEAFF
v_call: TRBV5-1
d_call: TRBD1

cdr3_aa: CASSLQGFGGYTF
v_call: TRBV28
d_call: -

cdr3_aa: CAISSGGNTDTQYF
v_call: TRBV10-3
d_call: -

cdr3_aa: CASSVAGTGELFF
v_call: TRBV9
d_call: -

cdr3_aa: CASSQEATSGGATRSYEQYF
v_call: TRBV4-2
d_call: TRBD2

cdr3_aa: CASSMGADGPGTDTQYF
v_call: TRBV19
d_call: -

cdr3_aa: CASSLDRGKSYEQYF
v_call: TRBV5-4
d_call: TRBD1

cdr3_aa: CASSVGTGKLNTEAFF
v_call: TRBV9
d_call: TRBD1

cdr3_aa: CASSLQGLTEAFF
v_call: TRBV6-6
d_call: -

cdr3_aa: CASSLRFASNEKLFF
v_call: TRBV27
d_call: -

cdr3_aa: CASSLGGAGTTSGYGYTF
v_call: TRBV5-4
d_call: -

cdr3_aa: CASSFSTLNTGELFF
v_call: TRBV27
d_call: -

cdr3_aa: CASSLGVGPLETQYF
v_call: TRBV11-1
d_call: -

cdr3_aa: CASSVWGIQETQYF
v_call: TRBV5-1
d_call: -

cdr3_aa: CASSTGTGTGNTIYF
v_call: TRBV19
d_call: TRBD1

cdr3_aa: CASSLSATSRAEQYF
v_call: TRBV28
d_call: -

cdr3_aa: CAWSVSLSEAQYF
v_call: TRBV30
d_call: -

cdr3_aa: CASSPPGDQNEQFF
v_call: TRBV5-4
d_call: -

cdr3_aa: CAWRMGQQEKLFF
v_call: TRBV30
d_call: TRBD1

cdr3_aa: CAIRGRVNTEAFF
v_call: TRBV6-6
d_call: TRBD1

cdr3_aa: CSVLDRSTNYGYTF
v_call: TRBV29-1
d_call: -

cdr3_aa: CASSQDLGVSFSF
v_call: TRBV14
d_call: -

cdr3_aa: CSASAKNIQYF
v_call: TRBV20-1
d_call: -

cdr3_aa: CASSPAGGGTGELFF
v_call: TRBV5-1
d_call: -

cdr3_aa: CASSLGLGGPLANEQFF
v_call: TRBV7-8
d_call: -

cdr3_aa: CASKGSSYNEQFF
v_call: TRBV6-5
d_call: -

cdr3_aa: CASSYLVNSYEQYF
v_call: TRBV27
d_call: -

cdr3_aa: CASSFPGGFEQYF
v_call: TRBV7-2
d_call: -

cdr3_aa: CASSSRLAGSYNEQFF
v_call: TRBV7-3
d_call: TRBD2

cdr3_aa: CASSLGLAVGYEQYF
v_call: TRBV18
d_call: TRBD2

cdr3_aa: CASTLSLAARHNEQFF
v_call: TRBV4-1
d_call: TRBD2

cdr3_aa: CASNGQGTSHEQYF
v_call: TRBV6-1
d_call: TRBD1

cdr3_aa: CASSESSGRWTSGFSEQYF
v_call: TRBV6-1
d_call: TRBD2

cdr3_aa: CATDSYYNEKLFF
v_call: TRBV10-3
d_call: -

cdr3_aa: CAGGAGPNHF
v_call: TRBV30
d_call: -

cdr3_aa: CASSRGARENEQFF
v_call: TRBV19
d_call: -

cdr3_aa: CASRGTLGNTIYF
v_call: TRBV6-1
d_call: -

cdr3_aa: CASSLGRDNYQPQHF
v_call: TRBV5-1
d_call: -

cdr3_aa: CASSLVGGELFF
v_call: TRBV5-4
d_call: -

cdr3_aa: CASSPFIGGGFF
v_call: TRBV7-2
d_call: TRBD2

cdr3_aa: CASSSNAGGRSEAFF
v_call: TRBV6-5
d_call: TRBD1

cdr3_aa: CASSAAGLFYNEQFF
v_call: TRBV5-4
d_call: -

cdr3_aa: CASSLGDNSGNTIYF
v_call: TRBV4-2
d_call: -

cdr3_aa: CASSYLAESSYNEQFF
v_call: TRBV7-3
d_call: TRBD2

cdr3_aa: CATSRGTGTWDGYTF
v_call: TRBV15
d_call: -